The 25 T cell receptor beta chains listed next were all sequenced from one sample in a study of CD8 T cells in ankylosing spondylitis. Via MiXCR, TCRdb re-called the 5' RACE reads, giving one row per CDR3 protein. The data show 90,000 to 120,000 distinct CDR3 sequences, approximately 25% seen once. The sample taken for sequencing was synovial fluid, either unsorted or a sorted T cell fraction (not recorded which). The origin of the receptors is a male donor with ankylosing spondylitis.

The chain uses TRBV24-1 and TRBJ1-5; TRBD1 agrees at 8 bases. From germline, CDR1 is KGHDR and CDR2 SFDVKD. Unmatched junction bases numbered 7, after V lost 0 bases and J lost 16 bases. The CDR3 sequence is 13 residues long. The DNA of the CDR3 is TGTGCCACCAGTGATTTGTTCGGACAGGGTCACCATTTT. Translation gives CATSDLFGQGHHF.

This clonotype showed up just a few times. The chain has TRBV11-2 and TRBJ2-7; 12 nucleotides align to TRBD2. The CDR3 length is 14 residues. Trimming at V came to 5 bases and at J to 7 bases, leaving 6 bases not matched to a gene. Germline CDR1 reads SGHAT; CDR2 reads FQNNGV. CDR3 in amino acids: CASSPGLAGSEQYF. CDR3 sequence (DNA): TGTGCCAGCAGCCCGGGACTAGCGGGTTCGGAGCAGTACTTC.

The V call is TRBV20-1, the J call TRBJ2-3, with TRBD2 identical over 12 bases. The V gene end was trimmed by 3 bases and the J gene end by 3 bases; junction bases not matched to a gene: 7. Germline loops: CDR1 DFQATT, CDR2 SNEGSKA (reference sequence). This CDR3 contains 16 residues. The CDR3 protein is CSASRLAGGPTDTQYF. CDR3 DNA sequence: TGCAGTGCTAGTAGGCTAGCGGGAGGGCCGACAGATACGCAGTATTTT.

This clonotype was detected a few times. The gene calls are TRBV11-2 and TRBJ2-6, with D unclear. The germline V and J ends were trimmed by 3 bases and 0 bases, with 9 bases remaining between them. Germline loops: CDR1 SGHAT, CDR2 FQNNGV. CDR3 length: 16 residues. The CDR3 is CASSLRRSSGANVLTF. The CDR3 nucleotides are TGTGCCAGCAGCTTGAGGCGCAGCTCTGGGGCCAACGTCCTGACTTTC. Supplemented by reference TRBV11-2 and TRBJ2-6, the full variable domain reads EAGVAQSPRYKIIEKRQSVAFWCNPISGHATLYWYQQILGQGPKLLIQFQNNGVVDDSQLPKDRFSAERLKGVDSTLKIQPAKLEDSAVYLCASSLRRSSGANVLTFGAGSRLTVL.

V usage is TRBV20-1 and J usage is TRBJ1-1; a possible D gene is TRBD1 (6 bases). Deletions cut 5 bases from V and 1 base from J, with 11 bases between. The CDR3 is made up of 13 amino acids. Germline CDR1 DFQATT, CDR2 SNEGSKA (reference sequence). CDR3 nucleotide sequence: TGCAGTGCTGTCAGGGGTGGGAACACTGAAGCTTTCTTT. This gives the protein CSAVRGGNTEAFF.

This clonotype has a handful of counts. The V gene is TRBV28, the J gene TRBJ1-4, with D perhaps matching TRBD1 (6 bases). Germline V gene lookup returns CDR1 MDHEN and CDR2 SYDVKM. This CDR3 has 14 amino acids. V lost 2 bases and J 7 bases, leaving 11 bases between the germline ends. CDR3 loop: CASSLLGAGEKLFF. The CDR3 nucleotides are TGTGCCAGCAGTTTACTGGGGGCCGGTGAAAAACTGTTTTTT.

The V and J genes are TRBV28 and TRBJ2-5; TRBD2 agrees at 9 bases. Germline CDR1 is MDHEN and CDR2 is SYDVKM. The trim removed 0 bases at V and 4 bases at J, leaving 9 bases unmatched. This CDR3 spans 17 amino acids. Here the CDR3 reads CASSLWTSGRFTETQYF. Here the CDR3 DNA reads TGTGCCAGCAGTTTATGGACCAGCGGGAGGTTTACAGAGACCCAGTACTTC.

A few counts support this clonotype. The chain recombines TRBV3-1 with TRBJ2-1; 8 bases align to TRBD2. This CDR3 contains 15 residues. Per the germline V gene, CDR1 is LGHDT and CDR2 is YNNKEL (reference sequence). Trimming cost V 4 bases and J 1 base; bases outside gene matches: 3. The CDR3 reads CASSPGTRSYNEQFF. The DNA for the CDR3 is TGTGCCAGCAGCCCCGGGACTAGGTCCTACAATGAGCAGTTCTTC.

The chain carries TRBV6-1 and TRBJ2-3, with a weak D call TRBD2 (6 bases). The CDR3 totals 15 residues. Germline CDR1 reads MNHNS; CDR2 reads SASEGT. Trimming cost V 2 bases and J 1 base, with 10 bases left between them. CDR3 in DNA: TGTGCCAGCAGTGAACCGGCTAGCGGCACAGATACGCAGTATTTT. Translating it yields CASSEPASGTDTQYF.

This chain joins TRBV21-1 and TRBJ1-1; the D call of TRBD1 is as the table states it, not checked on the DNA. TRBV21-1 is a pseudogene segment. The CDR3 consists of 13 residues. This CDR3 reads CASSKARVPGAFF. As DNA, the CDR3 is TGTGCCAGCAGCAAAGCCCGGGTCCCTGGAGCTTTCTTT.

This sequence joins TRBV2 and TRBJ1-2, with no clear D. The CDR3 is 12 amino acids. The V gene's germline CDR1 is SNHLY and CDR2 FYNNEI. Deletions cut 3 bases from V and 5 bases from J, with 7 bases between. The CDR3 loop reads CASSDVGYGYTF. CDR3 DNA sequence: TGTGCCAGCAGTGATGTCGGTTATGGCTACACCTTC.

V is TRBV20-1 and J is TRBJ2-1; D perhaps matches TRBD1 (5 bases). The CDR3 runs to 14 residues. Deletions cut 6 bases from V and 7 bases from J, with 19 bases between. Germline V gives CDR1 DFQATT, CDR2 SNEGSKA (reference sequence). The CDR3 sequence: CSANLGEGVNEQFF. CDR3 coding DNA: TGCAGTGCCAACCTTGGGGAAGGGGTAAATGAGCAGTTCTTC.

This clonotype was observed a handful of times. The chain carries TRBV7-9 and TRBJ1-5, with TRBD1 matching 7 bases. V lost 3 bases to trimming and J lost 0 bases; unmatched junction nucleotides: 5. CDR1 SEHNR and CDR2 FQNEAQ come from the germline V gene (reference sequence). This CDR3 has 16 residues. The CDR3 sequence is CASSLDQGDSNQPQHF. The CDR3 DNA reads as TGTGCCAGCAGCTTGGATCAGGGGGATAGCAATCAGCCCCAGCATTTT.

This clonotype was counted between two and nine times. The chain is built from TRBV12-3 or TRBV12-4 and TRBJ1-2, with D possibly TRBD1 on 5 matching bases. This CDR3 region has 14 residues. Trimming shortened V by 1 base and J by 1 base, and 7 bases separated the two germline ends. In nucleotides, the CDR3 is TGTGCCAGCAGTTTAGGGACATTTAACTATGGCTACACCTTC. It is translated as CASSLGTFNYGYTF.

The chain combines TRBV10-3 with TRBJ1-2; a possible D gene is TRBD1 (6 bases). Germline V gene data show CDR1 as ENHRY and CDR2 as SYGVKD. The ends were cut back, 6 bases at V and 5 bases at J, with 19 bases in the middle. This CDR3 has 15 amino acids. This CDR3 reads CAIRFEDSSGYGYTF. The CDR3 DNA sequence: TGTGCCATCAGATTTGAGGACAGCTCGGGGTATGGCTACACCTTC.

This clonotype was picked up a small number of times. The CDR3 sequence is CASSQDELSDNEQFF. CDR3 DNA sequence: TGTGCCAGCAGCCAAGATGAGTTGTCTGACAATGAGCAGTTCTTC. The chain combines TRBV3-1 with TRBJ2-1; the D is unclear. Germline V gene data show CDR1 as LGHDT and CDR2 as YNNKEL (reference sequence). The ends were cut back, 0 bases at V and 5 bases at J, with 11 bases in the middle. The CDR3 covers 15 residues.

The chain combines TRBV12-3 or TRBV12-4 with TRBJ2-5, with D perhaps being TRBD1 or TRBD2 (6 bases each). This CDR3 contains 14 residues. Trimming stripped 6 bases from V and 4 bases from J, with 15 bases between. The DNA for the CDR3 is TGTGCCAGCAGCCCTATGGGGGGCGGAGAGACCCAGTACTTC. Translated, it gives CASSPMGGGETQYF.

The chain recombines TRBV25-1 with TRBJ1-1, with D tentatively TRBD1 (6 bases). Per the germline V gene, CDR1 is MGHDK and CDR2 is SYGVNS. The CDR3 totals 16 residues. Trimming removed 7 bases from V and 1 base from J, with 19 bases in between. The CDR3 sequence: CASTALGGAGNTEAFF. The CDR3 bases are TGTGCCAGCACGGCTCTGGGGGGCGCAGGGAACACTGAAGCTTTCTTT.

This clonotype was detected a few times. CDR3 amino acids: CASSSTGGNYGYTF. In nucleotides, the CDR3 is TGCGCCAGCAGCTCGACAGGGGGCAACTATGGCTACACCTTC. The chain uses TRBV5-1 and TRBJ1-2; TRBD1 matches at 10 bases. In germline, CDR1 is SGHRS, CDR2 YFSETQ. V shed 3 bases, J shed 2 bases, and the junction held 1 base outside the gene matches. The CDR3 covers 14 residues.

V gene TRBV10-3 combines with J gene TRBJ2-3; 14 bases match TRBD2. The CDR3 spans 16 residues. Germline V gene lookup returns CDR1 ENHRY and CDR2 SYGVKD. The junction had 3 bases not matched to a gene; V was cut back by 4 bases and J by 3 bases. CDR3 region: CAISVGLAGDTDTQYF. The DNA for the CDR3 is TGTGCCATCAGTGTGGGACTAGCGGGAGATACAGATACGCAGTATTTT.

The V gene is TRBV5-1, the J gene TRBJ1-1; 9 nucleotides match TRBD1. This CDR3 has 16 amino acids. J was trimmed by 7 bases and V by 0 bases; bases with no gene match: 10. CDR1 is SGHRS, CDR2 YFSETQ, per germline. The CDR3 reads CASSLVFRTGAGEAFF. CDR3 nucleotides: TGCGCCAGCAGCTTGGTTTTTAGGACAGGGGCGGGTGAAGCTTTCTTT.

This chain joins TRBV7-9 and TRBJ2-7; the D gene is possibly TRBD2 (7 bases). Trimming stripped 2 bases from V and 0 bases from J, with 14 bases between. The CDR3 totals 16 residues. From germline, CDR1 is SEHNR and CDR2 FQNEAQ (reference sequence). CDR3: CASSLWGGGGSYEQYV. CDR3 nucleotide sequence: TGTGCCAGCAGCTTATGGGGGGGGGGCGGCTCCTACGAGCAGTACGTC.

The V and J genes are TRBV20-1 and TRBJ1-6; D is perhaps TRBD1 (6 bases). CDR1 DFQATT and CDR2 SNEGSKA come from the germline V gene (reference sequence). The CDR3 loop spans 14 amino acids. V gave up 3 bases and J gave up 7 bases, with 13 bases separating them. In DNA, the CDR3 is TGCAGTGCTAGTAGACAGGTCTCAAATTCACCCCTCCACTTT. This gives the protein CSASRQVSNSPLHF.

In its sample, this clonotype was seen a few times. The genes are TRBV7-2 and TRBJ1-4; 9 bases align to TRBD1. J gave up 5 bases and V 5 bases, and 0 bases lay outside the gene matches. The germline gives CDR1 SGHTA, CDR2 FQGNSA. The CDR3 is made up of 13 amino acids. The CDR3 reads CASSDRGNEKLFF. The CDR3 bases are TGTGCCAGCAGCGACAGGGGGAATGAAAAACTGTTTTTT. Drawing the rest from reference TRBV7-2 and TRBJ1-4, the complete variable domain is GAGVSQSPSNKVTEKGKDVELRCDPISGHTALYWYRQSLGQGLEFLIYFQGNSAPDKSGLPSDRFSAERTGGSVSTLTIQRTQQEDSAVYLCASSDRGNEKLFFGSGTQLSVL.

The chain uses TRBV10-3 and TRBJ1-1; D may be TRBD1 (6 bases). The CDR3 is 15 amino acids. From germline, CDR1 is ENHRY and CDR2 SYGVKD. Trimming left V 6 bases short and J 7 bases short, with 21 bases between. The CDR3 bases are TGTGCCATCAGCCCACAGGGATTGGGTTCGGATGAAGCTTTCTTT. Translated, it gives CAISPQGLGSDEAFF.